A single T cell receptor beta chain is shown here with its context. This sample stems from a study of blood T cell repertoires in COVID-19. Study details: Material from acute and convalescent COVID-19 was sourced from the United States, Italy and Spain. Nucleic acid was either cDNA or gDNA, and it came from T cells, B-cell-depleted T cells, or PBMCs.

Clones were read by immunoSEQ multiplex PCR, and TCRdb kept only the in-frame ones, dropping some. Seen here are about 170,000 clones, about 91% observed once, and the top ten hold approximately 0.77%. V lost 8 bases and J 0 bases, leaving 17 bases between the germline ends. The CDR3 runs to 15 residues. Germline loops: CDR1 SGHTA, CDR2 FQGNSA. Individuals aged about 18 to 100 years were recruited from about two dozen US areas. Two negative PCRs, clearance, or symptom resolution characterized the recovered Cohort 3 donors. The rearrangement links TRBV7-2 to TRBJ2-7; no reliable D call. The sequencing sample was made of PBMCs or T cells enriched from blood (not recorded which). This clonotype originated in a young woman who had recovered from COVID-19. CDR3 sequence (DNA): TGTGCCAGCGAAAGTGGCCCCTTTCCCTCCTACGAGCAGTACTTC. Its protein product is CASESGPFPSYEQYF.